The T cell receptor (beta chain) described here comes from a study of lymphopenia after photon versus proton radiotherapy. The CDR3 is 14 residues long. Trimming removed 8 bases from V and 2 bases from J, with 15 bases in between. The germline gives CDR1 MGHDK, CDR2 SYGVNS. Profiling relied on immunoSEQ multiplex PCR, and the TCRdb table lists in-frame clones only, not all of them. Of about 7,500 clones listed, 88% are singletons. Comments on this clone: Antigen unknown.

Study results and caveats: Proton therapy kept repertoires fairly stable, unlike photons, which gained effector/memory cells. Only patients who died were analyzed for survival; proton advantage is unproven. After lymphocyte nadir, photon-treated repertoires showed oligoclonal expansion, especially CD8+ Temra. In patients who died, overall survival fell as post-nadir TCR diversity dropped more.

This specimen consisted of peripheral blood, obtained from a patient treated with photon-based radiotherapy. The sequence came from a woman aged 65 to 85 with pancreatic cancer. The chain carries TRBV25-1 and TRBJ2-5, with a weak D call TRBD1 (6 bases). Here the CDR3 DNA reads TGTGCCAGCGAGGGGGTGGGTCGGCAAGAGACCCAGTACTTC. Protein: CASEGVGRQETQYF.